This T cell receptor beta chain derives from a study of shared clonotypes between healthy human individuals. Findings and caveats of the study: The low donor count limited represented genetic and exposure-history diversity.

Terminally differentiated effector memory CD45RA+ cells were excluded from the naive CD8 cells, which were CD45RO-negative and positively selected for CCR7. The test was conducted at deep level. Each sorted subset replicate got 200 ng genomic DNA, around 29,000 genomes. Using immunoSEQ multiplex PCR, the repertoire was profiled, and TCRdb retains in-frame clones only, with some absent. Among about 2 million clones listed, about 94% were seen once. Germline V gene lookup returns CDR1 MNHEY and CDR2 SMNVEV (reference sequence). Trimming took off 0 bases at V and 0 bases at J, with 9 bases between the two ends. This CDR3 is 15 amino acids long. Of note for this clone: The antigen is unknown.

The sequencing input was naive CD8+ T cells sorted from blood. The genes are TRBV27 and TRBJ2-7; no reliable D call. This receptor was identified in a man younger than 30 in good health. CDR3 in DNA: TGTGCCAGCAGTTTATCAAGTGAAAGCTCCTACGAGCAGTACTTC. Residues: CASSLSSESSYEQYF.